A selection of T cell receptor beta chains follows, all from one sample in a study of CD8+ T cells in alopecia areata. Data came from immunoSEQ multiplex PCR; TCRdb stores just in-frame clones and leaves some out. The sample consists of some 180,000 clones, about 53% of them appearing once. The material was CD8+ T cells sorted from blood, obtained at week 24, from a patient treated with tofacitinib. These receptors all stem from a human donor with alopecia areata. CDR3s include the opening cysteine and the closing phenylalanine or tryptophan. A D gene is named only where the DNA matches it firmly. Not all rows give a size; the values are once, few, many and, for expanded clones, a class.

d_call,j_call,clone_size,v_call,cdr3_aa,cdr3_nt
-,TRBJ1-2,-,TRBV11-2,CASSWSTGGYTF,TGTGCCAGCAGCTGGTCGACTGGCGGCTACACCTTC
-,TRBJ2-6,few,TRBV7-6,CASSSGQANVLTF,TGTGCCAGCAGCTCGGGACAGGCCAACGTCCTGACTTTC
-,TRBJ1-2,-,TRBV29-1,CSVMGIPPDNYGYTF,TGCAGCGTGATGGGGATACCTCCTGATAACTATGGCTACACCTTC
TRBD1,TRBJ1-2,-,TRBV4-1,CASSQAGDRVIYGYTF,TGCGCCAGCAGCCAAGCAGGGGACAGGGTAATCTATGGCTACACCTTC
TRBD1,TRBJ1-1,-,TRBV11-2,CASSIDRGTEAFF,TGTGCCAGCAGCATCGACAGGGGCACTGAAGCTTTCTTT
-,TRBJ1-2,-,TRBV30,CAWSAASSCTF,TGTGCCTGGAGTGCCGCATCTTCCTGCACCTTC
-,TRBJ2-7,-,TRBV11-2,CASSLGATREQYF,TGTGCCAGCAGCCTGGGGGCCACACGCGAGCAGTACTTC
-,TRBJ2-1,few,TRBV7-6,CASSLVKGPFGEQFF,TGTGCCAGCAGCTTAGTTAAAGGTCCCTTCGGGGAGCAGTTCTTC
-,TRBJ2-7,-,TRBV5-1,CASSLETGTFYEQYF,TGCGCCAGCAGCTTGGAGACAGGTACTTTCTACGAGCAGTACTTC
TRBD1,TRBJ2-2,few,TRBV7-9,CASTQSPPTGVSGELFF,TGTGCCAGCACCCAATCCCCTCCGACAGGGGTAAGCGGGGAGCTGTTTTTT
-,TRBJ1-2,few,TRBV29-1,CSVETSDYGYTF,TGCAGCGTTGAAACGTCAGACTATGGCTACACCTTC
-,TRBJ2-5,-,TRBV19,CASTRRRQDGKETQYF,TGTGCCAGTACCCGGCGGAGACAGGATGGGAAAGAGACCCAGTACTTC
TRBD1,TRBJ1-2,few,TRBV29-1,CSVVPTGDIGYTF,TGCAGCGTTGTCCCGACAGGGGATATTGGCTACACCTTC
TRBD1,TRBJ2-7,-,TRBV9,CASSAGQGVEQYF,TGTGCCAGCAGCGCTGGACAGGGGGTGGAGCAGTACTTC
-,TRBJ1-5,-,TRBV6-1,CASSEGSGNQPQHF,TGTGCCAGCAGTGAAGGCAGCGGTAATCAGCCCCAGCATTTT
TRBD1,TRBJ1-2,-,TRBV4-3,CASRPGRQGLWGYTF,TGCGCCAGCCGACCGGGCAGACAGGGATTGTGGGGCTACACCTTC
-,TRBJ1-2,-,TRBV10-2,CASSESGTNYGYTF,TGCGCCAGCAGTGAGTCCGGGACAAACTATGGCTACACCTTC
TRBD1,TRBJ1-1,-,TRBV29-1,CSADRTGRNTEAFF,TGCAGCGCCGATCGGACAGGGAGGAACACTGAAGCTTTCTTT
TRBD1,TRBJ1-2,-,TRBV2,CASREVLTGNYGYTF,TGTGCCAGCAGGGAAGTCTTGACAGGGAACTATGGCTACACCTTC
-,TRBJ1-1,-,TRBV29-1,CSVVKNTEAFF,TGCAGCGTTGTGAAGAACACTGAAGCTTTCTTT
-,TRBJ1-5,-,TRBV25-1,CASSRNNNQPQHF,TGTGCCAGCAGTCGGAACAACAATCAGCCCCAGCATTTT
-,TRBJ2-7,few,TRBV18,CASSPGTEGLLGEQYF,TGTGCCAGCTCACCTGGAACAGAGGGTCTTCTTGGGGAGCAGTACTTC
-,TRBJ1-5,-,TRBV4-3,CASSQDSRGGQPQHF,TGCGCCAGCAGCCAAGATAGTAGGGGGGGTCAGCCCCAGCATTTT
-,TRBJ2-3,large,TRBV9,CASKGTGSTDTQYF,TGTGCCAGCAAGGGTACAGGGAGTACAGATACGCAGTATTTT
TRBD1,TRBJ2-3,few,TRBV15,CATSRDRQGATDTQYF,TGTGCCACCAGCAGAGATCGTCAGGGGGCAACAGATACGCAGTATTTT
TRBD1,TRBJ2-7,-,TRBV15,CATSSQATGGYEQYF,TGTGCCACCAGCAGCCAGGCGACAGGGGGGTACGAGCAGTACTTC
TRBD2,TRBJ2-1,once,TRBV6-6,CASSLAGGPNEQFF,TGTGCCAGCAGCCTAGCGGGGGGGCCCAATGAGCAGTTCTTC
-,TRBJ1-1,-,TRBV5-6,CASSYLERQNKAFF,TGTGCCAGCAGCTACCTGGAGCGCCAAAACAAGGCTTTCTTT
-,TRBJ2-7,-,TRBV29-1,CSVAWGSSYEQYF,TGCAGCGTGGCGTGGGGGAGCTCCTACGAGCAGTACTTC
-,TRBJ1-1,-,TRBV30,CAWAVGTEAFF,TGTGCCTGGGCGGTCGGAACTGAAGCTTTCTTT
-,TRBJ2-2,few,TRBV9,CASRGTGELFF,TGTGCCAGCAGGGGAACCGGGGAGCTGTTTTTT
-,TRBJ1-2,-,TRBV13,CASSPRGNYGYTF,TGTGCCAGCAGCCCTAGGGGGAACTATGGCTACACCTTC
-,TRBJ1-5,-,TRBV14,CASSHSQGQPQHF,TGTGCCAGCAGCCATTCGCAAGGACAGCCCCAGCATTTT
TRBD2,TRBJ2-3,-,TRBV4-3,CASSQDGLAGGSTDTQYF,TGCGCCAGCAGCCAAGACGGGCTAGCGGGGGGAAGCACAGATACGCAGTATTTT
-,TRBJ2-3,-,TRBV11-2,CASSLDRRAKDTQYF,TGTGCCAGCAGCTTAGATCGCAGGGCAAAAGATACGCAGTATTTT
-,TRBJ2-2,-,TRBV19,CASSMGGSTGELFF,TGTGCCAGTAGTATGGGGGGAAGCACCGGGGAGCTGTTTTTT
-,TRBJ1-1,-,TRBV7-9,CASSHRDGPRNTEAFF,TGTGCCAGCAGCCACAGGGACGGACCCCGGAACACTGAAGCTTTCTTT
-,TRBJ2-7,-,TRBV2,CASSVWTVSSYEQYF,TGTGCCAGCAGTGTTTGGACCGTTAGCTCCTACGAGCAGTACTTC
-,TRBJ1-5,few,TRBV27,CASSGRGSNQPQHF,TGTGCCTCCTCGGGCAGGGGAAGCAATCAGCCCCAGCATTTT
TRBD2,TRBJ2-3,few,TRBV4-1,CASSQAGLEADTQYF,TGCGCCAGCAGCCAAGCGGGACTAGAGGCAGATACGCAGTATTTT
-,TRBJ1-2,-,TRBV6-5,CASSYSETVNNYGYTF,TGTGCCAGCAGTTACTCCGAGACAGTTAATAACTATGGCTACACCTTC
-,TRBJ2-1,-,TRBV7-9,CASSSQDRSIEQFF,TGTGCCAGCAGCTCCCAAGACAGGTCGATAGAGCAGTTCTTC
-,TRBJ2-7,once,TRBV10-2,CARRDPSSYEQYF,TGCGCCAGGAGGGACCCGAGCTCCTACGAGCAGTACTTC
TRBD1,TRBJ1-1,few,TRBV13,CASSLAQGEAFF,TGTGCCAGCAGCTTAGCACAGGGGGAAGCTTTCTTT
TRBD1,TRBJ1-1,-,TRBV7-3,CASSELTGESAEAFF,TGTGCCAGCAGCGAATTAACAGGGGAGAGCGCTGAAGCTTTCTTT
-,TRBJ2-1,few,TRBV13,CASSLGRLSYNEQFF,TGTGCCAGCAGCTTGGGCAGGCTGTCCTACAATGAGCAGTTCTTC
-,TRBJ1-2,-,TRBV11-2,CASSLSNTDLGGYTF,TGTGCCAGCAGCTTGTCCAACACGGACCTTGGCGGCTACACCTTC
-,TRBJ2-2,-,TRBV12-5,CASGLVLFAGELFF,TGTGCTAGTGGTTTGGTACTTTTTGCCGGGGAGCTGTTTTTT
-,TRBJ2-6,-,TRBV29-1,CSVRLPGANVLTF,TGCAGCGTTCGGCTCCCTGGGGCCAACGTCCTGACTTTC
-,TRBJ2-5,few,TRBV10-2,CASSEGVGETQYF,TGCGCCAGCAGTGAAGGGGTAGGAGAGACCCAGTACTTC
-,TRBJ2-4,-,TRBV29-1,CSVGRVGAKNIQYF,TGCAGCGTTGGCAGGGTGGGGGCCAAAAACATTCAGTACTTC
TRBD1,TRBJ1-1,-,TRBV14,CASSQDGQGNTEAFF,TGTGCCAGCAGCCAAGACGGACAGGGGAACACTGAAGCTTTCTTT
TRBD1,TRBJ2-1,-,TRBV5-1,CASSLARGNEQFF,TGCGCCAGCAGCTTGGCCAGGGGGAATGAGCAGTTCTTC
-,TRBJ1-5,-,TRBV27,CASSLRGFGQPQHF,TGTGCCAGCAGTTTAAGGGGGTTTGGTCAGCCCCAGCATTTT
-,TRBJ2-7,few,TRBV7-2,CASSLGAEQYF,TGTGCCAGCAGCTTAGGCGCCGAGCAGTACTTC